Listed below are T cell receptor beta chains from one sample, sequenced in a study of technical replicates of blood from a handful of donors. Generated by immunoSEQ multiplex PCR, the TCRdb table keeps only in-frame clones and is missing some. The table lists around 13,000 clones, 85% of them singletons. Sequenced: PBMCs. All receptors come from a human donor in good health. CDR3s include the opening cysteine and the closing phenylalanine or tryptophan. The D gene is left open where the match is weak. Clone size is shown for a subset of rows, as once, few, many or a class of expanded clone.

abundance,j_gene,v_gene,d_gene,CDR3nt,CDR3aa
once,TRBJ2-7,TRBV11-1,TRBD2,TGTGCCAGCAGCGCGACTAGCGGGACAGACGAGCAGTACTTC,CASSATSGTDEQYF
NA,TRBJ2-5,TRBV11-2,NA,TGTGCCAGCCAACCACGAGGAGAGACCCAGTACTTC,CASQPRGETQYF
NA,TRBJ1-1,TRBV28,TRBD1,TGTGCCAGCAGGGGAACTGACAGGGCCACTGAAGCTTTCTTT,CASRGTDRATEAFF
NA,TRBJ2-2,TRBV29-1,NA,TGCAGCGTTCAAACAGCCCTTTCGAACACCGGGGAGCTGTTTTTT,CSVQTALSNTGELFF
NA,TRBJ1-1,TRBV7-9,NA,TGTGCCAGCAGCTCGTCCGGGGGTGGTGAAGCTTTCTTT,CASSSSGGGEAFF
once,TRBJ2-2,TRBV7-9,TRBD2,TGTGCCAGCAGCCTCCCCGACAGGAGACTAGCGGGAGACACCGGGGAGCTGTTTTTT,CASSLPDRRLAGDTGELFF
NA,TRBJ1-2,TRBV28,TRBD1,TGTGCCAGCAGTTTAAGGGGGCGTGGCTATGGCTACACCTTC,CASSLRGRGYGYTF
NA,TRBJ2-7,TRBV28,NA,TGTGCCAGCAACGCCGGGACACTCTACGAGCAGTACTTC,CASNAGTLYEQYF
NA,TRBJ2-3,TRBV30,NA,TGTGCCTGGACTGACGGAGGAGATACGCAGTATTTT,CAWTDGGDTQYF
NA,TRBJ2-2,TRBV7-9,TRBD1,TGTGCCAGCAGCCCAGAGACAGGGTTCACCGGGGAGCTGTTTTTT,CASSPETGFTGELFF
NA,TRBJ1-3,TRBV9,TRBD1,TGTGCCAGCAGCGTAGGAGGGACAGCTGGAAACACCATATATTTT,CASSVGGTAGNTIYF
NA,TRBJ2-7,TRBV4-1,TRBD1,TGCGCCAGCAGCCAAGGCCCGGGACAGGGGGCCTACGAGCAGTACTTC,CASSQGPGQGAYEQYF
NA,TRBJ2-3,TRBV7-8,TRBD2,TGTGCCAGCAGCCCCTCGTGGGGGGGGGAAAGCACAGATACGCAGTATTTT,CASSPSWGGESTDTQYF
NA,TRBJ1-3,TRBV7-9,NA,TGTGCGACAGGACGTACCCACTTTTCTGGAAACACCATATATTTT,CATGRTHFSGNTIYF
NA,TRBJ2-1,TRBV7-6,TRBD2,TGTGCCAGCAGCCTCCGAGCTAGCGGTACCTACAATGAGCAGTTCTTC,CASSLRASGTYNEQFF
NA,TRBJ1-2,TRBV6-6,NA,TGTGCCAGCAGCAAGGGGACATCAGATTATGGCTACACCTTC,CASSKGTSDYGYTF
NA,TRBJ1-2,TRBV18,TRBD1,TGTGCCAGCTCACGGGACAGCCCTCCCTATGGCTACACCTTC,CASSRDSPPYGYTF
NA,TRBJ1-1,TRBV5-1,NA,TGCGCCAGCAGCGCCTTCCTGAGGGGGACTGAAGCTTTCTTT,CASSAFLRGTEAFF
once,TRBJ2-5,TRBV6-5,NA,TGTGCCAGCAGCCCCCCGGGAGCGGAGACCCAGTACTTC,CASSPPGAETQYF
NA,TRBJ2-6,TRBV28,NA,TGTGCCAGCAGTTTTAGCTCTGGGGCCAACGTCCTGACTTTC,CASSFSSGANVLTF
NA,TRBJ1-3,TRBV5-5,NA,TGTGCCAGCAGCTTGGTTCCGGGATCTGGAAACACCATATATTTT,CASSLVPGSGNTIYF
NA,TRBJ2-5,TRBV5-4,TRBD2,TGTGCCAGCAGCTCGGGGGGGGCCGGAGCAGAGACCCAGTACTTC,CASSSGGAGAETQYF
once,TRBJ2-2,TRBV9,TRBD2,TGTGCCAGCACCGGGACTAGCGGGAGCACCGGGGAGCTGTTTTTT,CASTGTSGSTGELFF
NA,TRBJ2-3,TRBV4-1,NA,TGCGCCAGCAGCCACGGTGAAGATACGCAGTATTTT,CASSHGEDTQYF
NA,TRBJ2-5,TRBV15,TRBD2,TGTGCCACCAGCAGAACCGGGACTAGCGGGAGCGCGACCCAGTACTTC,CATSRTGTSGSATQYF
few,TRBJ2-1,TRBV5-8,TRBD2,TGTGCCAGCAGTCTCCTAAGCGGGAGCTCCTACAATGAGCAGTTCTTC,CASSLLSGSSYNEQFF
NA,TRBJ2-5,TRBV5-1,TRBD1,TGCGCCAGCAGCCCCGGGACAGGGGGCAGGGAGACCCAGTACTTC,CASSPGTGGRETQYF
NA,TRBJ1-2,TRBV2,TRBD1,TGTGCCAGCAGCAGAGATACAGGGGGCGCGAGTGGCTACACCTTC,CASSRDTGGASGYTF
NA,TRBJ1-5,TRBV6-1,TRBD1,TGTGCCAGCAGGGACAGGGGTAGCAATCAGCCCCAGCATTTT,CASRDRGSNQPQHF
NA,TRBJ2-1,TRBV2,TRBD2,TGTGCCAGCACGGGACTAGCCGAAGACAATGAGCAGTTCTTC,CASTGLAEDNEQFF
once,TRBJ2-7,TRBV11-2,NA,TGTGCCAGCAGCTCGTCACTAGACCACGAGCAGTACTTC,CASSSSLDHEQYF
NA,TRBJ2-2,TRBV27,NA,TGTGCCAGCAGTTACCCTGGCCGGGAGCTGTTTTTT,CASSYPGRELFF
NA,TRBJ2-1,TRBV7-2,TRBD2,TGTGCCAGCAGCTTACCTCTAGCGGGAGCGTACAATGAGCAGTTCTTC,CASSLPLAGAYNEQFF
NA,TRBJ2-5,TRBV5-4,NA,TGTGCCAGCAGCCCCGCAACGGGACAAGAGACCCAGTACTTC,CASSPATGQETQYF
NA,TRBJ1-1,TRBV2,TRBD1,TGTGCCAGCAGTCCAGGGGGCGGGTACACTGAAGCTTTCTTT,CASSPGGGYTEAFF
NA,TRBJ2-1,TRBV18,NA,TGTGCCAGCTCACCAGGTCAGGGGCCATACAATGAGCAGTTCTTC,CASSPGQGPYNEQFF
few,TRBJ2-2,TRBV10-1,TRBD1,TGCGCCAGCAGTGTTGCCCAGGGGGACACCGGGGAGCTGTTTTTT,CASSVAQGDTGELFF
NA,TRBJ1-2,TRBV5-6,TRBD1,TGTGCCAGCAGCTTGGGGGGGCAGGGGGCGATGTATGGCTACACCTTC,CASSLGGQGAMYGYTF
NA,TRBJ2-7,TRBV13,NA,TGTGCCAGCAGCTTAACTAGTCGGAGCTCCTACGAGCAGTACTTC,CASSLTSRSSYEQYF
NA,TRBJ1-3,TRBV30,NA,TGTGCCTGGAGTGGAGGCCTTTTATCCTCTGGAAACACCATATATTTT,CAWSGGLLSSGNTIYF
few,TRBJ2-2,TRBV11-3,NA,TGTGCCAGCAGCAAATACCCCGAGGACACCGGGGAGCTGTTTTTT,CASSKYPEDTGELFF
NA,TRBJ1-2,TRBV7-9,NA,TGTGCCAGCAGCTTAGGGGGAGCGCTTGACGGCTACACCTTC,CASSLGGALDGYTF